This T cell receptor beta chain comes out of a study of T cell responses to AZD1222 COVID-19 vaccine. Study details: Second-dose recipients at about 4 or about 12 weeks were treated as one pooled group.

With respect to this clone: The antigen is not known.

Study-level findings and limits: Baseline seropositivity characterized only a handful of AZD1222 recipients. Dominant at 160-218 and 743-854, vaccine-associated CD4 TCRs also spanned spike.

V lost 1 base and J lost 9; bases outside the gene matches: 8. The CDR3 covers 15 residues. Germline CDR1 is MGHRA and CDR2 is YSYEKL. Measured with immunoSEQ multiplex PCR; TCRdb has only the in-frame clones, and not every one. The repertoire holds about 100,000 clones, with 87% as singletons. This chain links TRBV4-1 with TRBJ1-5; 8 nucleotides line up with TRBD1. Specimen: peripheral blood, collected on day 0 of AZD1222 vaccination. This sequence originates from an adult in good health. CDR3 DNA: TGCGCCAGCAGCCAAGCCCCACAGGGGGGGAGGCCCCAGCATTTT. This encodes CASSQAPQGGRPQHF.